The 12 T cell receptor beta chains listed next were all sequenced from one sample in a study of glioma-infiltrating T cells. The iRepertoire nested amplicon-rescue multiplex PCR amplified TCR alpha and beta CDR3s from RNA. A single record per CDR3 protein comes from TCRdb applying MiXCR to the multiplex PCR reads. The sample comprises 84,000 or so distinct CDR3 sequences, 23% of which are singletons, and 6.7% rests with the top ten. Material for sequencing was glioma tissue, nonneoplastic brain tissue, or PBMCs (not recorded which). These receptors were obtained from a human donor with low-grade glioma or glioblastoma, undergoing nonglioma brain surgery, or in good health (not recorded which).

The chain uses TRBV2 and TRBJ2-6; D not certain. CDR1 is SNHLY and CDR2 is FYNNEI in the germline V gene. The V and J ends lost 7 bases and 1 base respectively, with 17 bases between them. The CDR3 extends over 17 amino acids. The CDR3 loop is CASTNDRGRSGANVLTF. The DNA of the CDR3 is TGTGCCAGCACTAATGACCGCGGCAGGTCTGGGGCCAACGTCCTGACTTTC. Looking up the rest from reference TRBV2 and TRBJ2-6 gives the full variable domain: EPEVTQTPSHQVTQMGQEVILRCVPISNHLYFYWYRQILGQKVEFLVSFYNNEISEKSEIFDDQFSVERPDGSNFTLKIRSTKLEDSAMYFCASTNDRGRSGANVLTFGAGSRLTVL.

For this clonotype: One base away lies a much larger clone, so this may be a sequencing read error. V and J are TRBV18 and TRBJ2-5; D might be TRBD2 (6 bases). The CDR3 has 14 amino acids. Germline assignment: CDR1 KGHSH and CDR2 LQKENI. Trimming left V 4 bases short and J 4 bases short, with 13 bases between. The DNA for the CDR3 is TGTGCCAGCTCACTAGGAGGGAGCCCAGAGACCCAGTACTTC. It codes for CASSLGGSPETQYF.

There are many counts of this clonotype. V is TRBV19 and J is TRBJ2-3; 10 bases agree with TRBD2. J was trimmed by 3 bases and V by 8 bases; bases with no gene match: 8. The germline V gene has CDR1 LNHDA and CDR2 SQIVND (reference sequence). This CDR3 has 15 amino acids. The CDR3: CASSTGLAWTDTQYF. The CDR3 region has the DNA TGTGCCAGTTCAACGGGACTAGCGTGGACAGATACGCAGTATTTT.

This chain joins TRBV29-1 and TRBJ2-7, with D possibly TRBD1 on 5 matching bases. Germline lookup yields CDR1 SQVTM and CDR2 ANQGSEA. Trimming pared 0 bases from V and 3 bases from J, leaving 12 bases between. The CDR3 spans 14 residues. The CDR3 bases are TGCAGCGTTGAAGATAGCCAGGGATACTACGAGCAGTACTTC. Translation gives CSVEDSQGYYEQYF.

The V call is TRBV2, the J call TRBJ1-3; 10 positions agree with TRBD1. This CDR3 spans 17 amino acids. Germline trimming cut 6 bases from V and 3 bases from J; bases unmatched to any gene: 11. Looked up from germline, CDR1 is SNHLY and CDR2 is FYNNEI. In DNA form, the CDR3 reads TGTGCCAGCAGGGACCGGGACAGGGGTAGAAGTGGAAACACCATATATTTT. It yields the protein CASRDRDRGRSGNTIYF.

This clonotype was picked up many times. The rearrangement uses TRBV7-2 and TRBJ2-1; 8 positions agree with TRBD1. Germline trimming cut 2 bases from V and 5 bases from J; bases unmatched to any gene: 5. Per germline, CDR1 SGHTA and CDR2 FQGNSA. The CDR3 runs to 15 residues. The CDR3 DNA reads as TGTGCCAGCAGCTTACTGACAGGGGCAAACAATGAGCAGTTCTTC. Translated: CASSLLTGANNEQFF.

This clonotype was picked up many times. The chain couples TRBV3-1 to TRBJ2-7, with D maybe TRBD2 (5 bases). The CDR3 extends over 12 amino acids. V lost 5 bases and J lost 3, with 8 bases in between. Germline V lookup: CDR1 LGHDT, CDR2 YNNKEL (reference sequence). The CDR3 loop is CASSYRDYEQYF. The CDR3 DNA reads TGTGCCAGCAGCTACCGGGACTACGAGCAGTACTTC.

This clonotype was counted once. J is TRBJ2-1 and V is TRBV7-2; 7 bases fit TRBD2. Germline V lookup: CDR1 SGHTA, CDR2 FQGNSA. J was trimmed by 0 bases and V by 4 bases; bases with no gene match: 12. The CDR3 has 18 amino acids. The CDR3 DNA reads as TGTGCCAGCAGCTCCCTGAGCATAGGGAGGGCCTCCTACAATGAGCAGTTCTTC. This translates into CASSSLSIGRASYNEQFF.

This clonotype was picked up a small number of times. The gene calls are TRBV7-2 and TRBJ2-5; D might be TRBD1 (5 bases). Germline CDR1 is SGHTA and CDR2 is FQGNSA. The CDR3 contains 16 residues. Deletions cut 7 bases from V and 1 base from J, with 19 bases between. The CDR3 coding sequence is TGTGCCAGCACCGCGGCAGGGTGGGAAGTCCAAGAGACCCAGTACTTC. Translation: CASTAAGWEVQETQYF.

This clonotype was detected many times. The rearrangement uses TRBV27 and TRBJ1-6; 9 nucleotides line up with TRBD1. Germline V gene lookup returns CDR1 MNHEY and CDR2 SMNVEV (reference sequence). Trimming cost V 0 bases and J 13 bases; bases outside gene matches: 7. This CDR3 spans 15 amino acids. The CDR3 sequence: CASSLSYRGLSPLHF. The DNA for the CDR3 is TGTGCCAGCAGTTTATCGTACAGGGGGCTCTCTCCCCTCCACTTT.

The CDR3 nucleotides are TGTGCCATCAGTTCAGGGGGCTGGGAGCAGTACTTC. It yields the protein CAISSGGWEQYF. This chain connects TRBV10-3 to TRBJ2-7, with 8 nucleotides matching TRBD1. The CDR3 runs 12 residues. The V and J ends lost 5 bases and 7 bases, in that order; junction bases with no gene match: 4. Per germline, CDR1 ENHRY and CDR2 SYGVKD.

This clonotype was recorded at least ten times. The chain has TRBV29-1 and TRBJ2-7, with a weak D call TRBD2 (5 bases). This CDR3 contains 14 residues. Trimming removed 5 bases from V and 2 bases from J, with 16 bases in between. The V gene's germline CDR1 is SQVTM and CDR2 ANQGSEA. The CDR3 sequence: CSVYGEEGTYEQYF. The CDR3 DNA follows: TGCAGCGTTTATGGGGAAGAGGGCACCTACGAGCAGTACTTC.